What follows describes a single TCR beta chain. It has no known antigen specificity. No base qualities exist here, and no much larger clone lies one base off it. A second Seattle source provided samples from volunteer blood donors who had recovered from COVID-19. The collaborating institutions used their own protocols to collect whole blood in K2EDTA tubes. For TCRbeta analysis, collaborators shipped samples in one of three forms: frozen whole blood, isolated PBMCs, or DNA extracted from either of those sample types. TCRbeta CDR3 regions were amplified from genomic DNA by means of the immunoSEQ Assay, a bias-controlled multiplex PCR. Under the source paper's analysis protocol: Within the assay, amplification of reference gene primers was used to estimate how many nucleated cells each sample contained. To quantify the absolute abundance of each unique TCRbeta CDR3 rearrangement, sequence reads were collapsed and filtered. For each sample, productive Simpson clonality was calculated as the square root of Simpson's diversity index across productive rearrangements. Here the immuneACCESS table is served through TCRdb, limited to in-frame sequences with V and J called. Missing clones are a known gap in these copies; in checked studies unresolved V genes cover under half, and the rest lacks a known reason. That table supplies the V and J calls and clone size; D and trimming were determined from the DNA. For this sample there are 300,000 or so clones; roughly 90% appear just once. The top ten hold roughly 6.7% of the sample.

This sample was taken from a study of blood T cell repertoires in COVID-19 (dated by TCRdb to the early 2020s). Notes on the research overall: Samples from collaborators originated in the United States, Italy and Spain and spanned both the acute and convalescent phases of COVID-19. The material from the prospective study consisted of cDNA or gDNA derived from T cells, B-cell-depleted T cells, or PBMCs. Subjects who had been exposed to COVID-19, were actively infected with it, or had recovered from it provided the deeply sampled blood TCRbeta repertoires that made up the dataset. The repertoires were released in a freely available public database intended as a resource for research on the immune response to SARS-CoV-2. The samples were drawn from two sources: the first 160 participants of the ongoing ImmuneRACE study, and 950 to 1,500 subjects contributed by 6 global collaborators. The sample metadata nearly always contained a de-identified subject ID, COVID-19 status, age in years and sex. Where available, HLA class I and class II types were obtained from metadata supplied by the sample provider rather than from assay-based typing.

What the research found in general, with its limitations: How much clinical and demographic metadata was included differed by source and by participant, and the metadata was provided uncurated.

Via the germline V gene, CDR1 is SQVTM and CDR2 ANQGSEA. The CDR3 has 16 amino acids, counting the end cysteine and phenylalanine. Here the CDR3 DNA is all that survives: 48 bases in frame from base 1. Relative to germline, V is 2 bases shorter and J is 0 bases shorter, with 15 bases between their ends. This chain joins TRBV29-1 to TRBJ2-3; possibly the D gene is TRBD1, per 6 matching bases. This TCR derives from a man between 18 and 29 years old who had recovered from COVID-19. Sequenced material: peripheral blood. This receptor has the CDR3 CSVESGQRSSTDTQYF. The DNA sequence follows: TGCAGCGTTGAATCTGGACAGCGCTCTAGCACAGATACGCAGTATTTT.